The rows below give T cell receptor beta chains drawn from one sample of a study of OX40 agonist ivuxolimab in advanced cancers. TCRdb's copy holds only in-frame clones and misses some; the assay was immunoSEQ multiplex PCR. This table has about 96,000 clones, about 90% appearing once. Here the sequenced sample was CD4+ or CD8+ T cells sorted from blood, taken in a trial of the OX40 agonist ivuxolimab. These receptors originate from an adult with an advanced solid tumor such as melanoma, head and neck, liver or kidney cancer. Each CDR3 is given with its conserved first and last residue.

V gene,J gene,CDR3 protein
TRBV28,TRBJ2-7,CASRNRVYEQYF
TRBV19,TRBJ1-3,CASSPGLTSGNTIYF
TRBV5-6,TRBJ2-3,CASSPLATSSTDTQYF
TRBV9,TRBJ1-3,CASSPRRDSRNTIYF
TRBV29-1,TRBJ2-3,CSVEAFYTDTQYF
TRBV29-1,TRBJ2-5,CSVGGRNQETQYF
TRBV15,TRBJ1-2,CATSRSRTIYGYTF
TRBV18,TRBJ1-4,CASSPGRTTNEKLFF
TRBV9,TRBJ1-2,CASSLGTPGRSGYTF
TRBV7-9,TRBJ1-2,CASSFTGDPNYGYTF
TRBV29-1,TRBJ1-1,CSVHRELNTEAFF
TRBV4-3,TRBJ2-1,CASSQDPIAYNEQFF
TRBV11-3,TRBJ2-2,CASSRLDTGELFF
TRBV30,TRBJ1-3,CAWSVRTGLYSGNTIYF
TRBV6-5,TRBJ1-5,CASSYQPEAQHF
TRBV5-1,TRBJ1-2,CASSLAGTGGLGYTF
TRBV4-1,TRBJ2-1,CASSPRGGSSYNEQFF
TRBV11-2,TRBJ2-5,CASSLGVDRAQETQYF
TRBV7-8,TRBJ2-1,CASSLARAGGSHNEQFF
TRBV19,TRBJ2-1,CASSGSYNEQFF
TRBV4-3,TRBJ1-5,CASSQGWGGQPQHF
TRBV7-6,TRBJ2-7,CASSKTGTGSYEQYF
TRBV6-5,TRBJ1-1,CASSRTGADTEAFF
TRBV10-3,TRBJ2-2,CASLGNIGELFF
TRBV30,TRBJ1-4,CAWSVNGRGNEKLFF
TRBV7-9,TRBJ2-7,CASSSFVRPYVYEQYF
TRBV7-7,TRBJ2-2,CASSLARTTGGELFF
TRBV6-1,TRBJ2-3,CASSDGIATDTQYF